The next 32 T cell receptor beta chains were all read from a single sample in a study of shared clonotypes between healthy human individuals. The naive CD8 population came from CD45RO-negative cells selected for CCR7, without terminally differentiated effector memory CD45RA+ cells. Sequencing used immunoSEQ multiplex PCR; TCRdb keeps in-frame clones, though not all of them. There are just over 2,000,000 clones in the sample; around 96% occur only once, and roughly 1% lies in the top ten. Sequencing used naive CD8+ T cells sorted from blood. The receptors stem from a man between 18 and 35 years old in good health.

This rearrangement joins TRBV5-4 to TRBJ1-2, with 9 bases that match TRBD1. Germline CDR1 and CDR2: SGHNT and YYREEE (reference sequence). The CDR3 contains 17 residues. With V trimmed by 0 bases and J by 2 bases, 8 bases remained unmatched. The CDR3 sequence is CASSLGQGGIVNYGYTF. The DNA for the CDR3 is TGTGCCAGCAGCTTGGGACAGGGGGGAATAGTGAACTATGGCTACACCTTC.

This chain joins TRBV10-3 and TRBJ1-5; D possibly corresponds to TRBD1 (6 bases). Germline V gene data show CDR1 as ENHRY and CDR2 as SYGVKD. V lost 8 bases to trimming and J lost 4 bases, with 18 bases between them. The CDR3 spans 15 residues. The DNA for the CDR3 is TGTGCCATCTCCGAGGACAGTAACTCAAATCAGCCCCAGCATTTT. The encoded protein is CAISEDSNSNQPQHF.

The chain employs TRBV2 and TRBJ2-7; 10 bases map to TRBD2. The germline CDR1 and CDR2 sequences are SNHLY and FYNNEI. V gave up 4 bases and J gave up 4 bases; unmatched junction bases: 10. This CDR3 comprises 16 residues. Here the CDR3 reads CASSATLAGATYEQYF. In DNA form, the CDR3 reads TGTGCCAGCAGTGCAACTCTAGCGGGAGCTACTTACGAGCAGTACTTC.

The chain recombines TRBV7-9 with TRBJ2-5; D not certain. CDR1 and CDR2 from the germline V gene are SEHNR and FQNEAQ (reference sequence). CDR3 size: 11 residues. Trimming took 4 bases from V and 7 from J, leaving 7 bases between them. The CDR3 nucleotides read TGTGCCAGCAGCTCATCCCGGACCCAGTACTTC. It encodes CASSSSRTQYF.

This clone was counted once. V and J are TRBV5-5 and TRBJ2-3; D is tentatively TRBD1 or TRBD2 (5 bases each). The CDR3 has 15 residues. The V end was cut by 2 bases, the J end by 2 bases, with 12 bases between. Germline V gene lookup returns CDR1 SGHKS and CDR2 YYEKEE (reference sequence). In nucleotides, the CDR3 is TGTGCCAGCAGCTTAGGGGACCCATTCACAGATACGCAGTATTTT. Its protein is CASSLGDPFTDTQYF.

The rearrangement joins TRBV10-1 to TRBJ2-7; D gene unclear. Per the germline V gene, CDR1 is WNHNN and CDR2 is SYGVQD (reference sequence). V was clipped by 8 bases and J by 4 bases, with 12 bases between them. There are 12 residues in the CDR3. DNA for the CDR3: TGCGCCAGCGGGGATGCTGGGTACGAGCAGTACTTC. As protein: CASGDAGYEQYF.

The chain couples TRBV11-2 to TRBJ2-3; weak D call: TRBD1 (5 bases). Trimming left V 5 bases short and J 4 bases short, with 10 bases between. CDR3 size: 13 residues. Germline CDR1 reads SGHAT; CDR2 reads FQNNGV. This CDR3 is CASSPGLPDTQYF. The CDR3 DNA reads TGTGCCAGCAGCCCAGGGTTGCCAGATACGCAGTATTTT. Supplemented by reference TRBV11-2 and TRBJ2-3, the full variable domain reads EAGVAQSPRYKIIEKRQSVAFWCNPISGHATLYWYQQILGQGPKLLIQFQNNGVVDDSQLPKDRFSAERLKGVDSTLKIQPAKLEDSAVYLCASSPGLPDTQYFGPGTRLTVL.

This rearrangement joins TRBV6-5 to TRBJ2-7; no clear D gene. Trimming stripped 2 bases from V and 2 bases from J, with 10 bases between. The CDR3 is 14 amino acids. Germline V gene data show CDR1 as MNHEY and CDR2 as SVGAGI. The CDR3 spells CASSYTRVAYEQYF. DNA of the CDR3: TGTGCCAGCAGTTACACCCGGGTGGCCTACGAGCAGTACTTC.

This sequence joins TRBV27 and TRBJ1-4; D is unresolved. The CDR3 runs 16 residues. The V gene lost 5 bases and the J gene lost 5 bases, with 18 bases spanning the gap. Germline V gene sequence: CDR1 MNHEY, CDR2 SMNVEV (reference sequence). DNA of the CDR3: TGTGCCAGCAGTGAAGACTACCGAGGTCGGAATGAAAAACTGTTTTTT. Protein: CASSEDYRGRNEKLFF.

This chain links TRBV27 with TRBJ1-1; D ambiguous. This CDR3 comprises 12 residues. Trimming took 8 bases from V and 1 from J, leaving 8 bases between them. The germline V gene encodes CDR1 MNHEY and CDR2 SMNVEV (reference sequence). CDR3 nucleotides: TGTGCCAGCGGGCTGGGGAACACTGAAGCTTTCTTT. Its protein is CASGLGNTEAFF.

The chain is built from TRBV27 and TRBJ1-2, with TRBD1 matching 8 bases. V gave up 4 bases and J gave up 6 bases; unmatched junction bases: 10. Looked up from germline, CDR1 is MNHEY and CDR2 is SMNVEV (reference sequence). This CDR3 is built from 15 residues. CDR3 nucleotide sequence: TGTGCCAGCAGTTGGGACAGGAACCCCGTTAATGGCTACACCTTC. This gives the protein CASSWDRNPVNGYTF.

This rearrangement joins TRBV10-3 to TRBJ2-3; the match to TRBD1 covers 7 bases. The CDR3 spans 14 residues. V lost 6 bases and J lost 3; bases outside the gene matches: 6. Germline V lookup: CDR1 ENHRY, CDR2 SYGVKD. CDR3 DNA: TGTGCCATCAGGATCGAGGGGGCAACAGATACGCAGTATTTT. Amino acids: CAIRIEGATDTQYF.

As regards this clone: This same CDR3 is encoded by further DNA sequences in the sample. The chain links TRBV4-1 to TRBJ1-1; D remains unclear. In germline, CDR1 is MGHRA, CDR2 YSYEKL. V was cut by 1 base and J by 6 bases, with 6 bases left in between. The CDR3 length is 12 residues. The CDR3 here is CASSQVGAEAFF. CDR3 DNA sequence: TGCGCCAGCAGCCAAGTAGGAGCTGAAGCTTTCTTT.

The chain is built from TRBV5-6 and TRBJ2-3, with 8 positions matching TRBD1. Trimming took 4 bases from V and 4 from J; bases not matched to a gene: 5. The CDR3 has 14 residues. Looked up from germline, CDR1 is SGHDT and CDR2 is YYEEEE. The DNA of the CDR3 is TGTGCCAGCAGCCTCCTACAGGGGGCAGATACGCAGTATTTT. This gives the protein CASSLLQGADTQYF. Looking up the rest from reference TRBV5-6 and TRBJ2-3 gives the full variable domain: DAGVTQSPTHLIKTRGQQVTLRCSPKSGHDTVSWYQQALGQGPQFIFQYYEEEERQRGNFPDRFSGHQFPNYSSELNVNALLLGDSALYLCASSLLQGADTQYFGPGTRLTVL.

For this clone: Other DNA sequences in the sample encode the same CDR3. The genes are TRBV27 and TRBJ1-5; D not certain. V was shortened by 2 bases and J by 3 bases, with 8 bases between the two germline ends. There are 14 residues in the CDR3. CDR1 is MNHEY and CDR2 is SMNVEV in the germline V gene (reference sequence). The DNA for the CDR3 is TGTGCCAGCAGTTTAAGAGGATCCAATCAGCCCCAGCATTTT. Amino acids: CASSLRGSNQPQHF.

The chain uses TRBV9 and TRBJ2-2; D not certain. V gave up 3 bases and J gave up 6 bases, with 6 bases separating them. Germline lookup yields CDR1 SGDLS and CDR2 YYNGEE. The CDR3 length is 12 residues. The CDR3 DNA follows: TGTGCCAGCAGCGCGACTCCCGGGGAGCTGTTTTTT. This sequence encodes CASSATPGELFF.

The rearrangement uses TRBV4-1 and TRBJ1-2; TRBD1 aligns across 7 bases. The CDR3 covers 17 residues. V was pared by 4 bases and J by 0 bases, with 11 bases of the junction left unmatched. Looked up from germline, CDR1 is MGHRA and CDR2 is YSYEKL. The CDR3 sequence: CASSPAGQAAPNYGYTF. CDR3 bases: TGCGCCAGCAGCCCGGCTGGACAGGCGGCTCCTAACTATGGCTACACCTTC.

Remarks on this clone: This specimen includes other DNA sequences encoding the same CDR3. The chain recombines TRBV9 with TRBJ2-7; D gene ambiguous. Trimming took off 0 bases at V and 0 bases at J, with 7 bases between the two ends. The CDR3 runs to 14 residues. Germline loops: CDR1 SGDLS, CDR2 YYNGEE. CDR3 nucleotide sequence: TGTGCCAGCAGCGTAGGAGCATCCTCCTACGAGCAGTACTTC. Translation gives CASSVGASSYEQYF.

V is TRBV6-6 and J is TRBJ1-5, with D unresolved. Trimming removed 7 bases from V and 4 bases from J, with 11 bases in between. Germline V gene lookup returns CDR1 MNHNY and CDR2 SVGAGI (reference sequence). The CDR3 extends over 13 amino acids. CDR3 sequence (DNA): TGTGCCAGCACTATAGACCCTAATCAGCCCCAGCATTTT. Translation: CASTIDPNQPQHF.

The genes are TRBV19 and TRBJ2-7, with unresolved D. Germline V CDR1 and CDR2: LNHDA, SQIVND (reference sequence). V gave up 2 bases and J gave up 2 bases, with 10 bases separating them. The CDR3 loop spans 14 amino acids. The CDR3 loop is CASSITAATYEQYF. The CDR3 nucleotides are TGTGCCAGTAGTATAACGGCGGCTACCTACGAGCAGTACTTC.

This rearrangement joins TRBV9 to TRBJ1-1; D perhaps matches TRBD1 (6 bases). CDR1 and CDR2 from the germline V gene are SGDLS and YYNGEE. The CDR3 is made up of 15 amino acids. V was clipped by 0 bases and J by 3 bases, with 12 bases between them. Here the CDR3 DNA reads TGTGCCAGCAGCGTAGGGGCGGGGGCAGACACTGAAGCTTTCTTT. Its protein is CASSVGAGADTEAFF.

The chain links TRBV7-8 to TRBJ1-1; D is perhaps TRBD1 (6 bases). The V gene lost 5 bases and the J gene lost 5 bases, with 15 bases spanning the gap. CDR1 is SGHVS and CDR2 is FQNEAQ in the germline V gene. The CDR3 is 14 amino acids. In DNA, the CDR3 is TGTGCCAGCAGCGTCGGGGGGCGGAGGACTGAAGCTTTCTTT. Residues: CASSVGGRRTEAFF.

The chain has TRBV7-8 and TRBJ2-7, with D uncertain. Germline values: CDR1 SGHVS, CDR2 FQNEAQ. There are 16 residues in the CDR3. The V end lost 5 bases, the J end lost 4 bases, and 21 bases lay between the germline ends. The CDR3 DNA reads TGTGCCAGCAGCCCCAACCACCGGATAACAAGTTACGAGCAGTACTTC. Its translation: CASSPNHRITSYEQYF.

The V call is TRBV2, the J call TRBJ2-6; D remains unclear. Trimming took off 5 bases at V and 4 bases at J, with 15 bases between the two ends. The CDR3 runs 16 residues. Germline CDR1 SNHLY, CDR2 FYNNEI. In nucleotides, the CDR3 is TGTGCCAGCAGTTTCCGCCGGCCCGACGGGGCCAACGTCCTGACTTTC. Translation gives CASSFRRPDGANVLTF.

The J gene is TRBJ1-6, the V gene TRBV9; D call uncertain. Trimming removed 0 bases at V and 9 bases at J, with 7 bases between. CDR3 length equals 13 residues. Germline CDR1 reads SGDLS; CDR2 reads YYNGEE. The CDR3 reads CASSVGLSSPLHF. CDR3 DNA: TGTGCCAGCAGCGTAGGCTTAAGTTCACCCCTCCACTTT. Full variable domain (outside the CDR3, taken from reference TRBV9 and TRBJ1-6): DSGVTQTPKHLITATGQRVTLRCSPRSGDLSVYWYQQSLDQGLQFLIQYYNGEERAKGNILERFSAQQFPDLHSELNLSSLELGDSALYFCASSVGLSSPLHFGNGTRLTVT.

V is TRBV6-1 and J is TRBJ2-3; TRBD1 or TRBD2 may be the D gene (5 bases each). The V end was cut by 3 bases, the J end by 2 bases, with 15 bases between. The CDR3 consists of 16 residues. Germline CDR1 reads MNHNS; CDR2 reads SASEGT. CDR3 nucleotides: TGTGCCAGCAGTGATAAGTGGGGGATACCCACAGATACGCAGTATTTT. This encodes CASSDKWGIPTDTQYF.

The rearrangement uses TRBV5-4 and TRBJ2-1; D perhaps matches TRBD2 (5 bases). Per germline, CDR1 SGHNT and CDR2 YYREEE (reference sequence). This CDR3 contains 15 residues. Between the trimmed V and J ends, which lost 0 bases and 1 base, there was a span of 8 bases. The CDR3 here is CASSLGGVSYNEQFF. In nucleotides, the CDR3 is TGTGCCAGCAGCTTGGGGGGAGTATCCTACAATGAGCAGTTCTTC. Supplemented by reference TRBV5-4 and TRBJ2-1, the full variable domain reads ETGVTQSPTHLIKTRGQQVTLRCSSQSGHNTVSWYQQALGQGPQFIFQYYREEENGRGNFPPRFSGLQFPNYSSELNVNALELDDSALYLCASSLGGVSYNEQFFGPGTRLTVL.

A note on this clone: Compared with germline, one end of the junction differs, possibly owing to a read error. This sequence joins TRBV13 and TRBJ2-7, with D uncertain. Germline V gene data show CDR1 as PRHDT and CDR2 as FYEKMQ (reference sequence). The CDR3 runs 13 residues. CDR3 in DNA: TGTGCCAGCAGCGTAGGAAAGTCCTACGAGCAGTACTTC. Amino acids: CASSVGKSYEQYF.

DNA for the CDR3: TGTGCTAGTGGTTTGGTACTCGCAGGGGGCACAGATACGCAGTATTTT. Translating gives CASGLVLAGGTDTQYF. V gene TRBV12-5 combines with J gene TRBJ2-3; the D gene is possibly TRBD1 (6 bases). Per germline, CDR1 LGHNT and CDR2 FRNRAP. V shed 0 bases and J shed 1 base, with 11 bases lying between them. CDR3 length: 16 residues.

This rearrangement joins TRBV5-1 to TRBJ1-2; D unclear. Germline V lookup: CDR1 SGHRS, CDR2 YFSETQ. The CDR3 contains 14 residues. Trimming stripped 4 bases from V and 5 bases from J, with 15 bases between. Here the CDR3 DNA reads TGCGCCAGCAGCCTTTCCGGGGAGGTGTATGGCTACACCTTC. It specifies CASSLSGEVYGYTF.

This chain joins TRBV9 and TRBJ1-6; D not certain. Trimming removed 3 bases from V and 5 bases from J, with 3 bases in between. The CDR3 sequence is 12 residues long. CDR1 and CDR2 (germline): SGDLS, YYNGEE. CDR3 DNA: TGTGCCAGCAGCGACCATAATTCACCCCTCCACTTT. Translation gives CASSDHNSPLHF.

The V call is TRBV9, the J call TRBJ1-5; D is unresolved. Germline V gene sequence: CDR1 SGDLS, CDR2 YYNGEE. Trimming removed 4 bases at V and 6 bases at J, with 14 bases between. The length of the CDR3 is 14 residues. The CDR3 here is CASSLDGVGQPQHF. In DNA form, the CDR3 reads TGTGCCAGCAGCCTAGACGGGGTAGGTCAGCCCCAGCATTTT.